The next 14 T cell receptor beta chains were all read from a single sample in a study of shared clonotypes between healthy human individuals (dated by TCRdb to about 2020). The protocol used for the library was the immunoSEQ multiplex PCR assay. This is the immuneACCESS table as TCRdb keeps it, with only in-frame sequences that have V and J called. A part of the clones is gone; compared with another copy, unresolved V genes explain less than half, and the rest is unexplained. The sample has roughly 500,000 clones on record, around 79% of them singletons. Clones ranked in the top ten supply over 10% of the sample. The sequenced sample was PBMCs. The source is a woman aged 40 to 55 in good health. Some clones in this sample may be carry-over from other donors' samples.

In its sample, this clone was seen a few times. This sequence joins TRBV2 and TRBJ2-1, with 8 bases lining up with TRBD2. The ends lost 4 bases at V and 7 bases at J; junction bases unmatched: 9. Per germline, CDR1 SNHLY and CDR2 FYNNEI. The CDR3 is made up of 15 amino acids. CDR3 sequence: CASSGLGTSRNEQFF. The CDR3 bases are TGTGCCAGCAGTGGACTCGGGACTAGTCGGAATGAGCAGTTCTTC.

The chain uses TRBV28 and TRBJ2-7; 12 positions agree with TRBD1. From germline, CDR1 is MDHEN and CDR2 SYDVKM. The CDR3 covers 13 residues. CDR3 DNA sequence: TGTGCTATCCGGGACAGGGGGCCCTACGAGCAGTACTTC. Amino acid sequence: CAIRDRGPYEQYF.

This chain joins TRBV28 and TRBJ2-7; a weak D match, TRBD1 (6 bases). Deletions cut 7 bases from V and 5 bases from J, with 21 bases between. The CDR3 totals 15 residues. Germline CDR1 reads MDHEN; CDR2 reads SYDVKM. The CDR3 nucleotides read TGTGCCAGCAAGCGAGGGGGAATCCAGCTCGACGAGCAGTACTTC. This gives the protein CASKRGGIQLDEQYF.

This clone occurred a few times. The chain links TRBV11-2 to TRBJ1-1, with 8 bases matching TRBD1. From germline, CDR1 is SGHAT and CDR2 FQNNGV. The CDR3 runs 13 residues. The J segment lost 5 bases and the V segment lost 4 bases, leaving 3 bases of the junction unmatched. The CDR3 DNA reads TGTGCCAGCAGCTGGAGACAGGGGACTGAAGCTTTCTTT. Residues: CASSWRQGTEAFF.

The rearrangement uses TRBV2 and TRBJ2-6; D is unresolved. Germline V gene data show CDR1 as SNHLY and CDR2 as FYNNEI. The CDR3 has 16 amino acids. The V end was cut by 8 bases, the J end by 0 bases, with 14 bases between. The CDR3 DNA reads TGTGCCAGCTTAACATTCATGATCTCTGGGGCCAACGTCCTGACTTTC. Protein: CASLTFMISGANVLTF. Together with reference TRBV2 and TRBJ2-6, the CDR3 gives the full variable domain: EPEVTQTPSHQVTQMGQEVILRCVPISNHLYFYWYRQILGQKVEFLVSFYNNEISEKSEIFDDQFSVERPDGSNFTLKIRSTKLEDSAMYFCASLTFMISGANVLTFGAGSRLTVL.

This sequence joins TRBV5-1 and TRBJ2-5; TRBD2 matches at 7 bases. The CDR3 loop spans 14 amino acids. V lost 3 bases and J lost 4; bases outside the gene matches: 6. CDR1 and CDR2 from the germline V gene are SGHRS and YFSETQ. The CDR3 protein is CASSSEGLLETQYF. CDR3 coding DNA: TGCGCCAGCAGCTCAGAGGGACTACTAGAGACCCAGTACTTC.

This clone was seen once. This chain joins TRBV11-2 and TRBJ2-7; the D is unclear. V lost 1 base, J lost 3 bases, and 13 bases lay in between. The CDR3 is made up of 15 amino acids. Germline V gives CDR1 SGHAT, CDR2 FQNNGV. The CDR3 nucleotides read TGTGCCAGCAGCTTAGCCCCGCCGGTTAACTACGAGCAGTACTTC. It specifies CASSLAPPVNYEQYF.

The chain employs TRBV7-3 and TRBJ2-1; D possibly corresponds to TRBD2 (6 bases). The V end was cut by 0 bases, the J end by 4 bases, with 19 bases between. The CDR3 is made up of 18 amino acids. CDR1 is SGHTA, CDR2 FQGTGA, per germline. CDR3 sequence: CASSLTSGHPRQYNEQFF. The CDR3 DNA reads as TGTGCCAGCAGCTTAACTAGCGGCCACCCGCGACAATACAATGAGCAGTTCTTC.

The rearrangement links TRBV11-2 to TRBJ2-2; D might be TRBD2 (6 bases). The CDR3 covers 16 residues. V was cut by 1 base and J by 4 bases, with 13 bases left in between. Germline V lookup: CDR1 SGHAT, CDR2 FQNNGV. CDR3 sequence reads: CASSLVGRGRTGELFF. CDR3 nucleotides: TGTGCCAGCAGCTTAGTGGGGCGGGGTCGCACCGGGGAGCTGTTTTTT. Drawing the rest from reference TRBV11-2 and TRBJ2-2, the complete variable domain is EAGVAQSPRYKIIEKRQSVAFWCNPISGHATLYWYQQILGQGPKLLIQFQNNGVVDDSQLPKDRFSAERLKGVDSTLKIQPAKLEDSAVYLCASSLVGRGRTGELFFGEGSRLTVL.

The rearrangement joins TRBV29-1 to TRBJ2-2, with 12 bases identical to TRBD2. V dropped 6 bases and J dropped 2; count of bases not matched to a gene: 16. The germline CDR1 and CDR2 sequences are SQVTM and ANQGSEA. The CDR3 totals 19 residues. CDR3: CSVRPDFGLAGPNTGELFF. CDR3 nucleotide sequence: TGCAGCGTCCGGCCCGATTTCGGACTAGCGGGACCAAACACCGGGGAGCTGTTTTTT.

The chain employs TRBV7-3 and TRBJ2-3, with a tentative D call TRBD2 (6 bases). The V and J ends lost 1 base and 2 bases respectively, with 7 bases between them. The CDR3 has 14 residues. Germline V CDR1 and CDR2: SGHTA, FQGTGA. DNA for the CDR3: TGTGCCAGCAGCTTAAGGGGGGTCACAGATACGCAGTATTTT. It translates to CASSLRGVTDTQYF.

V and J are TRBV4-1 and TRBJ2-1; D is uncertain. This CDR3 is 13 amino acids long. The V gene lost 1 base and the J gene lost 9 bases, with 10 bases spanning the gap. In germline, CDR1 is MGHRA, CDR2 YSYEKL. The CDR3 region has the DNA TGCGCCAGCAGCCAAGGAGGTGGGCGTGAGCAGTTCTTC. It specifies CASSQGGGREQFF.

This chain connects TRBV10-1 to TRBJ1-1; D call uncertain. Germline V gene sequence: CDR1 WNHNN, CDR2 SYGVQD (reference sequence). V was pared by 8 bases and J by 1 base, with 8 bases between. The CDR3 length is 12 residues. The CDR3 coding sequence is TGCGCCAGCGGGAACGGGAACACTGAAGCTTTCTTT. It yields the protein CASGNGNTEAFF.

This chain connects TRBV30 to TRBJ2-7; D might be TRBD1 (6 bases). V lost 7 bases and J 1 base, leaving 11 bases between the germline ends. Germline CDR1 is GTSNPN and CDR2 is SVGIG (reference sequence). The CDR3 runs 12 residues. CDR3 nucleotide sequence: TGTGCCTACTCACAGGGTTCCTACGAGCAGTACTTC. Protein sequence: CAYSQGSYEQYF.